These 21 T cell receptor beta chains were all obtained from the same sample, sequenced in a study of T cell repertoires in cytomegalovirus infection. From the reads, TCRdb called clonotypes with MiXCR, one entry per CDR3 protein. In the table there are approximately 160,000 distinct CDR3 sequences, roughly 15% of which are singletons. Specimen: CD8+ T cells from PBMCs. The receptors shown here come from a human donor in good health (CMV status not recorded). Some clones in this sample may be carry-over from other donors' samples.

The chain couples TRBV28 to TRBJ1-2; D unresolved. The V gene lost 3 bases and the J gene lost 7 bases, with 6 bases spanning the gap. There are 11 residues in the CDR3. Germline-derived CDR1 and CDR2 are MDHEN and SYDVKM. The DNA for the CDR3 is TGTGCCAGCAGTTTCGGAGGTGGCTACACCTTC. This translates into CASSFGGGYTF.

This clonotype was observed a handful of times. The junction and the germline gene differ at one end; a read error may be behind it. V is TRBV5-6 and J is TRBJ2-1, with D perhaps TRBD1 or TRBD2 (5 bases each). Per germline, CDR1 SGHDT and CDR2 YYEEEE. This CDR3 spans 14 amino acids. CDR3 residues: CASSLGASYNEQLF. For the CDR3, the DNA is TGTGCCAGCAGCCTCGGGGCCTCCTACAATGAGCAGCTCTTC.

V usage is TRBV7-2 and J usage is TRBJ2-7; D is tentatively TRBD1 or TRBD2 (5 bases each). V dropped 5 bases and J dropped 1 base, with 15 bases sitting between them. The CDR3 length is 15 residues. Germline CDR1 reads SGHTA; CDR2 reads FQGNSA. The DNA of the CDR3 is TGTGCCAGCAGCACCTGGGGGTCGCCTTCCTACGAGCAGTACTTC. Translated, it gives CASSTWGSPSYEQYF. The full variable domain, rest sourced from reference TRBV7-2 and TRBJ2-7, is GAGVSQSPSNKVTEKGKDVELRCDPISGHTALYWYRQSLGQGLEFLIYFQGNSAPDKSGLPSDRFSAERTGGSVSTLTIQRTQQEDSAVYLCASSTWGSPSYEQYFGPGTRLTVT.

This clonotype was observed a few times. V and J are TRBV6-5 and TRBJ1-5; tentative D call: TRBD1 (5 bases). The CDR3 is made up of 15 amino acids. V lost 0 bases, J lost 4 bases, and 10 bases lay in between. CDR1 and CDR2 (germline): MNHEY, SVGAGI. CDR3 coding DNA: TGTGCCAGCAGTTACTCGTCGGCAGGGAATCAGCCCCAGCATTTT. This sequence encodes CASSYSSAGNQPQHF.

This clonotype was seen a handful of times. The rearrangement links TRBV6-2 or TRBV6-3 to TRBJ2-1; the match to TRBD2 covers 10 bases. Germline V gene data show CDR1 as MNHEY and CDR2 as SVGEGT. Trimming at V came to 0 bases and at J to 3 bases, leaving 5 bases not matched to a gene. The CDR3 spans 17 residues. CDR3 DNA sequence: TGTGCCAGCAGTTACTCCCTAGCGGGAGCCTTCTACAATGAGCAGTTCTTC. Translated, it gives CASSYSLAGAFYNEQFF.

This chain connects TRBV6-2 or TRBV6-3 to TRBJ1-1, with D hard to call. The V gene's germline CDR1 is MNHEY and CDR2 SVGEGT. With 0 bases removed from V and 5 bases from J, the gap between germline ends came to 7 bases. This CDR3 contains 13 residues. The CDR3 loop is CASSYSKVTEAFF. In DNA form, the CDR3 reads TGTGCCAGCAGTTACTCGAAGGTTACTGAAGCTTTCTTT.

On this clonotype itself: One junction end does not reproduce the germline sequence, and a read error may be involved. The chain uses TRBV7-9 and TRBJ2-7; 7 positions agree with TRBD1. This CDR3 region has 15 residues. The V gene's germline CDR1 is SEHNR and CDR2 FQNEAQ (reference sequence). The CDR3 bases are TGTGCCAGCAGTTTAGACAGGGCCCTCTCCTACGAGCAGTACTTC. Protein sequence: CASSLDRALSYEQYF.

This clonotype occurred a few times. This chain links TRBV9 with TRBJ2-2; D might be TRBD2 (6 bases). Germline V gene lookup returns CDR1 SGDLS and CDR2 YYNGEE. V dropped 3 bases and J dropped 1 base, with 16 bases sitting between them. CDR3 length equals 17 residues. CDR3 in amino acids: CASSAPQEAGNTGELFF. CDR3 DNA: TGTGCCAGCAGCGCCCCCCAAGAAGCGGGGAACACCGGGGAGCTGTTTTTT.

The CDR3 sequence is CASSLEVFGYEQYF. CDR3 nucleotides: TGTGCCAGCAGCTTAGAAGTATTCGGCTACGAGCAGTACTTC. The chain recombines TRBV11-2 with TRBJ2-7; unclear D gene. CDR1 SGHAT and CDR2 FQNNGV come from the germline V gene. V shed 0 bases and J shed 3 bases, with 9 bases lying between them. This CDR3 has 14 residues. The full variable domain, with the rest looked up from reference TRBV11-2 and TRBJ2-7, is EAGVAQSPRYKIIEKRQSVAFWCNPISGHATLYWYQQILGQGPKLLIQFQNNGVVDDSQLPKDRFSAERLKGVDSTLKIQPAKLEDSAVYLCASSLEVFGYEQYFGPGTRLTVT.

This clonotype was detected many times. The genes are TRBV7-6 and TRBJ2-1; the D gene could be TRBD1 or TRBD2 (5 bases each). This CDR3 is 14 amino acids long. V shed 4 bases and J shed 4 bases, with 11 bases lying between them. Looked up from germline, CDR1 is SGHVS and CDR2 is FNYEAQ. The CDR3 coding sequence is TGTGCCAGCAGCTCCCGGGACCGATACAATGAGCAGTTCTTC. Protein: CASSSRDRYNEQFF.

The table lists this clonotype with a few counts. J is TRBJ2-5 and V is TRBV6-2 or TRBV6-3, with 12 positions matching TRBD1. V shed 4 bases, J shed 5 bases, and the junction held 5 bases outside the gene matches. The germline V gene has CDR1 MNHEY and CDR2 SVGEGT. The CDR3 is 15 amino acids. CDR3 sequence reads: CASSSRDRGRETQYF. The DNA for the CDR3 is TGTGCCAGCAGTTCCAGGGACAGGGGGCGCGAGACCCAGTACTTC.

This clonotype was seen more than once but under ten times. The rearrangement joins TRBV7-2 to TRBJ1-1; D might be TRBD1 (5 bases). V was cut by 6 bases and J by 4 bases, with 12 bases left in between. From germline, CDR1 is SGHTA and CDR2 FQGNSA. The CDR3 length is 13 residues. The CDR3 here is CASSQPGGTEAFF. DNA for the CDR3: TGTGCCAGCAGTCAGCCGGGGGGCACTGAAGCTTTCTTT. The whole variable domain, remainder taken from reference TRBV7-2 and TRBJ1-1, is GAGVSQSPSNKVTEKGKDVELRCDPISGHTALYWYRQSLGQGLEFLIYFQGNSAPDKSGLPSDRFSAERTGGSVSTLTIQRTQQEDSAVYLCASSQPGGTEAFFGQGTRLTVV.

This chain connects TRBV20-1 to TRBJ2-7; D is ambiguous. Looked up from germline, CDR1 is DFQATT and CDR2 is SNEGSKA (reference sequence). The CDR3 extends over 15 amino acids. V was clipped by 0 bases and J by 2 bases, with 14 bases between them. CDR3 DNA: TGCAGTGCTAGAGATTGGGGTGAGGTTGCCTACGAGCAGTACTTC. It yields the protein CSARDWGEVAYEQYF.

The gene calls are TRBV3-1 and TRBJ2-7; maybe TRBD1 (5 bases). V lost 1 base and J 3 bases, leaving 22 bases between the germline ends. CDR3 length: 18 residues. Germline CDR1 and CDR2: LGHDT and YNNKEL (reference sequence). CDR3 region: CASSQVLGMSGQVYEQYF. CDR3 bases: TGTGCCAGCAGCCAAGTTTTGGGGATGTCCGGACAAGTCTACGAGCAGTACTTC.

J is TRBJ1-2 and V is TRBV4-1; TRBD1 agrees at 8 bases. The CDR3 consists of 14 residues. The ends lost 4 bases at V and 8 bases at J; junction bases unmatched: 9. The germline CDR1 and CDR2 sequences are MGHRA and YSYEKL. The CDR3 loop is CASSLSGQGDGYTF. CDR3 DNA: TGCGCCAGCAGCCTGTCAGGACAGGGAGACGGCTACACCTTC.

This chain joins TRBV12-3 or TRBV12-4 and TRBJ2-7; 8 bases fit TRBD2. Trimming removed 4 bases from V and 4 bases from J; junction bases left unmatched: 12. This CDR3 is 16 amino acids long. CDR3 nucleotide sequence: TGTGCCAGCAGTTCCGCCGGGGGGGACCGGAGGTACGAGCAGTACTTC. Translating gives CASSSAGGDRRYEQYF.

The chain joins TRBV4-3 to TRBJ1-1, with D unresolved. CDR1 and CDR2 from the germline V gene are LGHNA and YSLEER. The germline V and J ends were trimmed by 4 bases and 0 bases, with 12 bases remaining between them. This CDR3 region has 15 residues. CDR3 loop: CASSPRHSLNTEAFF. CDR3 bases: TGCGCCAGCAGCCCCCGGCATAGCCTGAACACTGAAGCTTTCTTT.

V gene TRBV29-1 combines with J gene TRBJ2-7, with D unclear. Looked up from germline, CDR1 is SQVTM and CDR2 is ANQGSEA. Trimming stripped 8 bases from V and 4 bases from J, with 21 bases between. CDR3 length equals 14 residues. The CDR3 is CSPEKGQEYYEQYF. The CDR3 bases are TGCAGCCCTGAAAAGGGCCAGGAGTATTACGAGCAGTACTTC.

The chain recombines TRBV11-2 with TRBJ2-2; the D gene could be TRBD1 or TRBD2 (6 bases each). V lost 5 bases, J lost 3 bases, and 13 bases lay in between. The CDR3 sequence is 15 residues long. Germline assignment: CDR1 SGHAT and CDR2 FQNNGV. Written as DNA, the CDR3 is TGTGCCAGCAGCCCGGAGGGGGTGGACACCGGGGAGCTGTTTTTT. It encodes CASSPEGVDTGELFF.

This clonotype has only a few counts. The CDR3 DNA is TGTGCCAGCACCCAGAGGTTAGCGGGAGGCATCGATCAAGAGACCCAGTACTTC. It encodes CASTQRLAGGIDQETQYF. V usage is TRBV28 and J usage is TRBJ2-5; 10 bases are a match to TRBD2. This CDR3 contains 18 residues. Trimming at V came to 7 bases and at J to 2 bases, leaving 16 bases not matched to a gene. Germline V gives CDR1 MDHEN, CDR2 SYDVKM.

This chain joins TRBV19 and TRBJ1-4; 7 nucleotides agree with TRBD1. The V and J ends lost 8 bases and 6 bases, in that order; junction bases with no gene match: 6. In germline, CDR1 is LNHDA, CDR2 SQIVND (reference sequence). There are 13 residues in the CDR3. The CDR3 loop reads CASATGVYEKLFF. The CDR3 DNA is TGTGCCAGTGCCACAGGGGTCTATGAAAAACTGTTTTTT.